Below, 13 T cell receptor beta chains from the same sample are listed, as sequenced in a study of immune characterization of retroperitoneal liposarcoma. TCRdb passed the PCR reads through MiXCR, listing each CDR3 protein once. Seen here are roughly 8,000 distinct CDR3 sequences, more than 25% observed once, and the top ten hold around 15%. What was sequenced was blood. These receptors were collected from a male donor with retroperitoneal liposarcoma.

This clonotype is medium-sized within its sample. The chain has TRBV6-1 and TRBJ2-1; 10 bases fit TRBD2. From germline, CDR1 is MNHNS and CDR2 SASEGT. V lost 7 bases, J lost 10 bases, and 10 bases stayed unmatched. The CDR3 length is 14 residues. The CDR3 DNA reads TGTGCCAGCAAAGGGACTAGCGTTCAAGGCGAGCAGTTCTTC. Amino acid sequence: CASKGTSVQGEQFF.

This clonotype is medium-sized in the sample. This chain joins TRBV27 and TRBJ2-1; D not resolved. Germline CDR1 reads MNHEY; CDR2 reads SMNVEV (reference sequence). The CDR3 has 15 residues. V lost 9 bases to trimming and J lost 0 bases, with 15 bases between them. The CDR3 region is CASRQLETSYNEQFF. In DNA form, the CDR3 reads TGTGCCAGTAGACAACTCGAAACCTCCTACAATGAGCAGTTCTTC.

This clonotype showed up just a few times. The chain employs TRBV12-3 or TRBV12-4 and TRBJ1-1; D remains unclear. This CDR3 comprises 13 residues. V was clipped by 2 bases and J by 3 bases, with 7 bases between them. The CDR3 here is CASSLREYTEAFF. The CDR3 region has the DNA TGTGCCAGCAGTTTAAGAGAGTACACTGAAGCTTTCTTT.

V is TRBV4-1 and J is TRBJ2-1; 12 bases map to TRBD2. The V gene end was trimmed by 1 base and the J gene end by 8 bases; junction bases not matched to a gene: 6. This CDR3 has 16 amino acids. Germline V gene lookup returns CDR1 MGHRA and CDR2 YSYEKL. CDR3 amino acids: CASSQALAGGQDEQFF. CDR3 nucleotide sequence: TGCGCCAGCAGCCAAGCCCTAGCGGGAGGGCAGGATGAGCAGTTCTTC.

The V and J genes are TRBV30 and TRBJ1-1; the D is unclear. From germline, CDR1 is GTSNPN and CDR2 SVGIG (reference sequence). V shed 2 bases and J shed 1 base, with 14 bases lying between them. The CDR3 is made up of 15 amino acids. The CDR3 loop reads CAWSSIGYRNTEAFF. CDR3 DNA sequence: TGTGCCTGGAGTAGCATCGGCTACCGGAACACTGAAGCTTTCTTT. Combining the CDR3 with reference TRBV30 and TRBJ1-1 gives the whole variable domain SQTIHQWPATLVQPVGSPLSLECTVEGTSNPNLYWYRQAAGRGLQLLFYSVGIGQISSEVPQNLSASRPQDRQFILSSKKLLLSDSGFYLCAWSSIGYRNTEAFFGQGTRLTVV.

This clonotype is categorized as medium-sized. The V call is TRBV6-1, the J call TRBJ2-2, with TRBD2 matching 13 bases. Trimming cost V 5 bases and J 4 bases; bases outside gene matches: 4. The CDR3 sequence is 16 residues long. CDR1 is MNHNS and CDR2 is SASEGT in the germline V gene. In nucleotides, the CDR3 is TGTGCCAGCAGTATACTAGCGGGAGGGACCACCGGGGAGCTGTTTTTT. Translated, it gives CASSILAGGTTGELFF.

The V and J genes are TRBV12-3 or TRBV12-4 and TRBJ2-5; 7 bases fit TRBD1. The CDR3 contains 14 residues. V lost 5 bases to trimming and J lost 4 bases; unmatched junction nucleotides: 7. The CDR3 DNA reads TGTGCCAGCAGTATCCGGGACAGTGGAGAGACCCAGTACTTC. It is translated as CASSIRDSGETQYF.

This chain uses TRBV4-3 with TRBJ2-5; 12 bases line up with TRBD2. The better agreement between TRBJ2-1 and the DNA end casts doubt on the J call. Germline CDR1 LGHNA, CDR2 YSLEER. CDR3 size: 16 residues. The CDR3 DNA sequence: TGCGCCAGCAGCCAAGTCCTAGCGGGAGGGAACTACGAGCAGTTCTTC. It codes for CASSQVLAGGNYEQFF.

The rearrangement joins TRBV12-3 or TRBV12-4 to TRBJ2-2; D gene uncertain. V dropped 3 bases and J dropped 4 bases, with 12 bases sitting between them. This CDR3 comprises 15 residues. The CDR3 loop is CASSFATHSTGELFF. CDR3 DNA: TGTGCCAGCAGTTTTGCCACCCATTCCACCGGGGAGCTGTTTTTT.

V usage is TRBV7-7 and J usage is TRBJ2-2; D perhaps matches TRBD2 (6 bases). This CDR3 is 15 amino acids long. V lost 5 bases and J lost 3, with 13 bases in between. Germline loops: CDR1 SSHAT, CDR2 FNYEAQ (reference sequence). For the CDR3, the DNA is TGTGCCAGCAGCCCCGGGACTGGATACACCGGGGAGCTGTTTTTT. This codes for CASSPGTGYTGELFF.

V usage is TRBV7-2 and J usage is TRBJ2-5; TRBD2 aligns across 12 bases. Trimming at V came to 5 bases and at J to 11 bases, leaving 9 bases not matched to a gene. Germline CDR1 reads SGHTA; CDR2 reads FQGNSA. CDR3 size: 14 residues. CDR3 sequence (DNA): TGTGCCAGCAGCCCCTGGACTAGCGGGACTGAGCAGTACTTC. Translating gives CASSPWTSGTEQYF.

By its share, this clonotype is medium-sized. The chain recombines TRBV7-6 with TRBJ2-1, with 8 nucleotides matching TRBD2. V shed 5 bases, J shed 5 bases, and the junction held 5 bases outside the gene matches. CDR1 is SGHVS and CDR2 is FNYEAQ in the germline V gene. CDR3 length: 14 amino acids. In nucleotides, the CDR3 is TGTGCCAGCAGCATTAGCGGGATCAACAATGAGCAGTTCTTC. Amino acids: CASSISGINNEQFF.

V gene TRBV27 combines with J gene TRBJ2-1; D assignment may be TRBD1 or TRBD2 (6 bases each). V shed 4 bases and J shed 13 bases, with 17 bases lying between them. This CDR3 comprises 13 residues. Germline V lookup: CDR1 MNHEY, CDR2 SMNVEV (reference sequence). The CDR3 sequence is CASSWGAGETQFF. In DNA form, the CDR3 reads TGTGCCAGCAGTTGGGGGGCAGGGGAGACCCAGTTCTTC.